Included here is one T cell receptor (beta chain) sequence, with context. Its antigen is still unknown. Generated by immunoSEQ multiplex PCR, the TCRdb table keeps only in-frame clones and is missing some. The sample has roughly 380,000 clones; around nine tenths are singletons. Treatment here: over 15 received Ad26.COV2.S at low or high dose, single or two shots; 5 received placebo; per-sample allocation not given. The study sampled participants on day 63 after the first vaccine or placebo injection. Cohort 1b enrolled adults aged 18-55 years in Boston. The data are from a study of Ad26.COV2.S vaccination and SARS-CoV-2 variants. The overall study: Once or twice, 56 days apart, Ad26.COV2.S was delivered intramuscularly. General study points: Overall T cell responses may have been underestimated by the analyses of TCR breadth and depth.

This receptor was identified in a person aged 18 to 59 who received the Ad26.COV2.S COVID-19 vaccine or a placebo. The sample consisted of peripheral blood, taken in a trial of Ad26.COV2.S vaccine versus placebo.

CDR3 in DNA: TGTGCCAGCAGCCCGGCCGGGACAGGGCGTGAAGCTTTCTTT. Protein sequence: CASSPAGTGREAFF. V is TRBV7-3 and J is TRBJ1-1, with 9 bases fitting TRBD1. The germline CDR1 and CDR2 sequences are SGHTA and FQGTGA. The CDR3 length is 14 residues. The V gene end was trimmed by 5 bases and the J gene end by 7 bases; junction bases not matched to a gene: 8.